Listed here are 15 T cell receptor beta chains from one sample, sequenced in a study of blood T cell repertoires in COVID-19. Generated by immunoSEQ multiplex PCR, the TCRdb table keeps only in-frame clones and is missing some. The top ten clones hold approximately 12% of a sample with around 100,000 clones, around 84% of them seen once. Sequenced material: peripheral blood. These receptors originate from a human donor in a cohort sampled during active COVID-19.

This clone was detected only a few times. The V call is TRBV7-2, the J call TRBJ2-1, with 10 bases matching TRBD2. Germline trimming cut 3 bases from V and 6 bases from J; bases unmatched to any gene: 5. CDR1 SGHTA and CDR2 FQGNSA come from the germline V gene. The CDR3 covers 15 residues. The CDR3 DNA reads TGTGCCAGCAGCTTCGGAGCGGGGGGGCCCAATGAGCAGTTCTTC. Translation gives CASSFGAGGPNEQFF.

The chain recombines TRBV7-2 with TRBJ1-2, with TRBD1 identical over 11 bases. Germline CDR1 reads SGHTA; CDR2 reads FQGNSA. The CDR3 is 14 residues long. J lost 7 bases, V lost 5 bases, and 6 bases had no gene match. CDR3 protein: CASSRDRGRGGYTF. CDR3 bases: TGTGCCAGCAGCCGGGACAGGGGGAGGGGTGGCTACACCTTC.

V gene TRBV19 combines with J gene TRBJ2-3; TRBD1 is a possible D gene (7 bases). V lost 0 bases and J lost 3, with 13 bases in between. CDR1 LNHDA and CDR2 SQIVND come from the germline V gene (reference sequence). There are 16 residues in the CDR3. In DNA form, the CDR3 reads TGTGCCAGTAGTATAGATCAGGGGGGCGGGACAGATACGCAGTATTTT. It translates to CASSIDQGGGTDTQYF. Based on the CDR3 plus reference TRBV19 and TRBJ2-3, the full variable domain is DGGITQSPKYLFRKEGQNVTLSCEQNLNHDAMYWYRQDPGQGLRLIYYSQIVNDFQKGDIAEGYSVSREKKESFPLTVTSAQKNPTAFYLCASSIDQGGGTDTQYFGPGTRLTVL.

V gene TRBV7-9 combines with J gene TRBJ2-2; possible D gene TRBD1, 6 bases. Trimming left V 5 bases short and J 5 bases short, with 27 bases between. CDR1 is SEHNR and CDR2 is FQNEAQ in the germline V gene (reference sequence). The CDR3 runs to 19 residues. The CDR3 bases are TGTGCCAGCAGCCCCTCGGACAGCCTTAGGGGTTTAGGTACCGGGGAGCTGTTTTTT. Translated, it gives CASSPSDSLRGLGTGELFF.

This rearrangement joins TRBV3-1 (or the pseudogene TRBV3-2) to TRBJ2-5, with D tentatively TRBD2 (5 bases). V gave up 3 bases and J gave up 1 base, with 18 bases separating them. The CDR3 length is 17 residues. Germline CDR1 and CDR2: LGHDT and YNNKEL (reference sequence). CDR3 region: CASSQGESSRLQETQYF. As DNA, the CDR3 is TGTGCCAGCAGCCAGGGTGAGTCTAGCAGACTCCAAGAGACCCAGTACTTC.

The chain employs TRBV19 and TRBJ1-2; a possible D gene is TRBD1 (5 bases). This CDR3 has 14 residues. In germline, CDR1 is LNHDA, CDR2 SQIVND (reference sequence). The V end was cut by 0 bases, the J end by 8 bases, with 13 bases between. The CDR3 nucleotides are TGTGCCAGTAGTATAGATCTAGGGGCAGAAGGCTACACCTTC. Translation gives CASSIDLGAEGYTF.

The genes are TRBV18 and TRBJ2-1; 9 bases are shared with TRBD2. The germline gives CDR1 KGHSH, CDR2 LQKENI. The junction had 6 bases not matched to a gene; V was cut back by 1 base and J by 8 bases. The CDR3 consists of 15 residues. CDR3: CASSPRRGGGDEQFF. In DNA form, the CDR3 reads TGTGCCAGCTCACCACGGCGGGGGGGTGGCGATGAGCAGTTCTTC.

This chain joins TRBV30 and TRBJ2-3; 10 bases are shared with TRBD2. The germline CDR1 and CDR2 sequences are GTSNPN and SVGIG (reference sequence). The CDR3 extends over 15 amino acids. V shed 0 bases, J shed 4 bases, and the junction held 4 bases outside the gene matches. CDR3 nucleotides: TGTGCCTGGAGTGTACTAGCGGGGAATTCAGATACGCAGTATTTT. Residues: CAWSVLAGNSDTQYF.

The CDR3 is CASSPQGYEQYF. CDR3 nucleotides: TGCGCCAGCAGCCCACAGGGTTACGAGCAGTACTTC. The chain carries TRBV5-1 and TRBJ2-7; weak D call: TRBD1 (6 bases). Germline V gene sequence: CDR1 SGHRS, CDR2 YFSETQ. The CDR3 covers 12 residues. V was shortened by 4 bases and J by 4 bases, with 9 bases between the two germline ends.

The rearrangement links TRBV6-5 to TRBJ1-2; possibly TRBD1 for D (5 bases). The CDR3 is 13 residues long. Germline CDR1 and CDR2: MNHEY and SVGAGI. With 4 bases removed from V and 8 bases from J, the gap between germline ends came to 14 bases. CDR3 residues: CASSSPPRGGYTF. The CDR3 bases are TGTGCCAGCAGTTCCCCTCCCCGGGGGGGCTACACCTTC.

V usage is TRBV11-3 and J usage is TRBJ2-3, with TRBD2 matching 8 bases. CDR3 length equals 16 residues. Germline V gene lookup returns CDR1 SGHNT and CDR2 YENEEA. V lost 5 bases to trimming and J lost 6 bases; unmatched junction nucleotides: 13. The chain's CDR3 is CASSPPEAGGRDTQYF. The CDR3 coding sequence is TGTGCCAGCAGCCCCCCCGAGGCGGGGGGCCGGGATACGCAGTATTTT.

The CDR3 sequence is CASSSTRGVWETQYF. The CDR3 DNA reads TGTGCCAGCAGTTCAACCAGGGGAGTGTGGGAGACCCAGTACTTC. This chain joins TRBV6-5 and TRBJ2-5; perhaps TRBD1 as D (6 bases). The V end was cut by 4 bases, the J end by 5 bases, with 17 bases between. The length of the CDR3 is 15 residues. Germline loops: CDR1 MNHEY, CDR2 SVGAGI.

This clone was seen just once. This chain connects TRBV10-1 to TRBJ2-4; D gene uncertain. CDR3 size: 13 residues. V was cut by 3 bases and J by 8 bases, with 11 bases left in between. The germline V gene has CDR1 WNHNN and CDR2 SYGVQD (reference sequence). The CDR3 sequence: CASSDRQVDIQYF. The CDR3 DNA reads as TGCGCCAGCAGTGACCGCCAGGTAGACATTCAGTACTTC.

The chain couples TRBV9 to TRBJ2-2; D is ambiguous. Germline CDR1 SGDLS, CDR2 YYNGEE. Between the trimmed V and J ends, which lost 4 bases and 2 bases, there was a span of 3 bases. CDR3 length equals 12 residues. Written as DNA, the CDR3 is TGTGCCAGCAGCCTTAACACCGGGGAGCTGTTTTTT. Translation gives CASSLNTGELFF.

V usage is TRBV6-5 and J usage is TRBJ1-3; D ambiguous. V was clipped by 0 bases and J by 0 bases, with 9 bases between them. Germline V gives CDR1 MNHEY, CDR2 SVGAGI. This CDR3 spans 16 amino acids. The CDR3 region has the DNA TGTGCCAGCAGTTACTCGACTCGGGTCTCTGGAAACACCATATATTTT. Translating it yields CASSYSTRVSGNTIYF.